A single sample gave rise to the 7 T cell receptor beta chains below, sequenced in a study of T cells in localized non-small cell lung cancer (dated by TCRdb to 2018 to 2021). The method was the immunoSEQ multiplex PCR assay. TCRdb's version of the immuneACCESS table is confined to in-frame rearrangements and falls short of the full clone set. An unresolved V gene accounts for under half of the shortfall where checked; the remainder is of unknown origin. The sample includes about 78,000 clones, with just under 85% observed a single time. Approximately 2.8% of the sample comes from the top ten. Source: peripheral blood, taken before any cancer treatment. These receptors all come from a man aged 35-69 years with stage I lung adenocarcinoma.

This clone was observed once. For the CDR3, the DNA is TGTGCCAGCTCACCACCTTGGGGCAACCCCTCTGGGGCCAACGTCCTGACTTTC. This encodes CASSPPWGNPSGANVLTF. J is TRBJ2-6 and V is TRBV18, with D possibly TRBD1 on 5 matching bases. Germline values: CDR1 KGHSH, CDR2 LQKENI. V lost 0 bases, J lost 0 bases, and 12 bases lay in between. This CDR3 comprises 18 residues.

The genes are TRBV7-9 and TRBJ2-1; 7 bases line up with TRBD1. CDR3 length: 16 amino acids. From germline, CDR1 is SEHNR and CDR2 FQNEAQ (reference sequence). Losses at the gene ends were 1 base for V and 6 bases for J; bases not matched to a gene: 9. CDR3 coding DNA: TGTGCCAGCAGCTTAGGGACAGGCGCATTCGGCAATGAGCAGTTCTTC. Residues: CASSLGTGAFGNEQFF.

The V gene is TRBV2, the J gene TRBJ1-4; TRBD1 aligns across 9 bases. V dropped 8 bases and J dropped 6; count of bases not matched to a gene: 7. CDR3 length: 14 residues. Germline V gene sequence: CDR1 SNHLY, CDR2 FYNNEI. The CDR3: CASRLRTGDEKLFF. The CDR3 DNA sequence: TGTGCCAGCCGACTACGGACAGGGGATGAAAAACTGTTTTTT. The complete variable domain, with remaining parts taken from reference TRBV2 and TRBJ1-4, reads EPEVTQTPSHQVTQMGQEVILRCVPISNHLYFYWYRQILGQKVEFLVSFYNNEISEKSEIFDDQFSVERPDGSNFTLKIRSTKLEDSAMYFCASRLRTGDEKLFFGSGTQLSVL.

J is TRBJ2-5 and V is TRBV28, with D tentatively TRBD1 or TRBD2 (5 bases each). Germline V gene sequence: CDR1 MDHEN, CDR2 SYDVKM. The CDR3 consists of 14 residues. V lost 8 bases, J lost 2 bases, and 15 bases lay in between. CDR3 in DNA: TGTGCCAGCGGGACGGGCCCCGCGCAAGAGACCCAGTACTTC. Its translation is CASGTGPAQETQYF.

The genes are TRBV7-2 and TRBJ1-6; TRBD1 might be the D (6 bases). V lost 5 bases and J lost 6, with 23 bases in between. The length of the CDR3 is 18 residues. Germline lookup yields CDR1 SGHTA and CDR2 FQGNSA. The DNA for the CDR3 is TGTGCCAGCAGCCCGATGTGGAGGGGGGGCGTTGGTAATTCACCCCTCCACTTT. Its translation is CASSPMWRGGVGNSPLHF.

The genes are TRBV6-1 and TRBJ2-7, with 9 bases aligning to TRBD1. CDR3 size: 13 residues. The germline V gene encodes CDR1 MNHNS and CDR2 SASEGT. V was clipped by 2 bases and J by 5 bases; unmatched bases: 1. The CDR3 DNA reads TGTGCCAGCAGTGAAACAGGGGGCGACGAGCAGTACTTC. Translation gives CASSETGGDEQYF.

The V call is TRBV7-9, the J call TRBJ2-7, with 8 bases lining up with TRBD1. With 3 bases clipped from V and 2 bases from J, the junction kept 18 bases outside the gene matches. This CDR3 spans 19 amino acids. From germline, CDR1 is SEHNR and CDR2 FQNEAQ (reference sequence). The DNA of the CDR3 is TGTGCCAGCAGCTTCAAGGGGACAGGCATACGCGGGGATCCCTACGAGCAGTACTTC. This gives the protein CASSFKGTGIRGDPYEQYF.